These 10 T cell receptor beta chains originate from one sample sequenced in a study of blood T cells in healthy people across ages. Then a second PCR, running roughly 7 to 11 cycles, was carried out with a sample-barcoded 5' primer and a J-beta primer mix. TCRdb reprocessed the 5' RACE reads via MiXCR and lists one record per CDR3 protein. The repertoire holds about a million distinct CDR3 sequences, with roughly 51% as singletons. Sequencing used blood. These receptors were taken from a woman aged 60 to 75 in good health.

The chain is built from TRBV21-1 and TRBJ2-4; the table's D call of TRBD2 was not tested on the DNA. TRBV21-1 is annotated as a pseudogene. The CDR3 contains 13 residues. The CDR3 sequence is CASTWTPLWEQYF. DNA for the CDR3: TGTGCCAGCACCTGGACTCCCCTCTGGGAGCAGTACTTC.

This clonotype appeared a few times. The chain has TRBV29-1 and TRBJ2-1; possibly TRBD1 or TRBD2 for D (5 bases each). Between the trimmed V and J ends, which lost 4 bases and 12 bases, there was a span of 7 bases. This CDR3 region has 9 residues. Germline V lookup: CDR1 SQVTM, CDR2 ANQGSEA. The CDR3 nucleotides read TGCAGCGTTGGGGGGAGGCAGTTCTTC. Encoded protein: CSVGGRQFF.

This clonotype showed up just a few times. The chain uses TRBV5-1 and TRBJ2-7, with TRBD1 as a possible D gene (6 bases). Per the germline V gene, CDR1 is SGHRS and CDR2 is YFSETQ. The CDR3 is 15 amino acids. V lost 4 bases, J lost 0 bases, and 14 bases lay in between. CDR3 DNA: TGCGCCAGCAGCCGACCCGACAGGTCCTCCTACGAGCAGTACTTC. This translates into CASSRPDRSSYEQYF.

This clonotype was seen just once. The chain's CDR3 is CASSKFTAGPVDNEQFF. The DNA of the CDR3 is TGCGCCAGCAGCAAATTTACCGCGGGCCCGGTCGACAATGAGCAGTTCTTC. The V call is TRBV4-1, the J call TRBJ2-1; D might be TRBD2 (5 bases). This CDR3 is 17 amino acids long. CDR1 and CDR2 (germline): MGHRA, YSYEKL. V gave up 5 bases and J gave up 5 bases, with 22 bases separating them.

V and J are TRBV28 and TRBJ2-7; no firm D call. Looked up from germline, CDR1 is MDHEN and CDR2 is SYDVKM. The CDR3 contains 13 residues. Trimming took off 5 bases at V and 6 bases at J, with 14 bases between the two ends. CDR3 in DNA: TGTGCCAGCAGTCCTAGTCGACCATCCGAGCAGTACTTC. Translating gives CASSPSRPSEQYF. Together with reference TRBV28 and TRBJ2-7, the CDR3 gives the full variable domain: DVKVTQSSRYLVKRTGEKVFLECVQDMDHENMFWYRQDPGLGLRLIYFSYDVKMKEKGDIPEGYSVSREKKERFSLILESASTNQTSMYLCASSPSRPSEQYFGPGTRLTVT.

The V call is TRBV6-2 or TRBV6-3, the J call TRBJ1-2; 9 bases line up with TRBD1. The CDR3 contains 13 residues. J was trimmed by 5 bases and V by 5 bases; bases with no gene match: 3. Germline assignment: CDR1 MNHEY and CDR2 SVGEGT. The CDR3 nucleotides are TGTGCCAGCAGTACCGGACAGGGGTATGGCTACACCTTC. Amino acids: CASSTGQGYGYTF.

V gene TRBV20-1 combines with J gene TRBJ1-6; D possibly corresponds to TRBD1 (6 bases). The V and J ends lost 3 bases and 9 bases respectively, with 15 bases between them. Germline V gene data show CDR1 as DFQATT and CDR2 as SNEGSKA (reference sequence). The CDR3 covers 14 residues. For the CDR3, the DNA is TGCAGTGCTAGCAGGGGAAGGGGCGTTTCACCCCTCCACTTT. Translating it yields CSASRGRGVSPLHF.

This clonotype appeared a single time. The chain combines TRBV27 with TRBJ1-5; D perhaps matches TRBD1 (5 bases). V lost 6 bases, J lost 15 bases, and 15 bases lay in between. This CDR3 has 11 residues. CDR1 is MNHEY and CDR2 is SMNVEV in the germline V gene (reference sequence). The CDR3: CASRDLGPWHF. The CDR3 DNA reads as TGTGCCAGCAGGGACTTGGGACCGTGGCATTTT.

This clonotype was observed a handful of times. The chain carries TRBV20-1 and TRBJ2-5, with D possibly TRBD1 on 6 matching bases. From germline, CDR1 is DFQATT and CDR2 SNEGSKA (reference sequence). Trimming took 5 bases from V and 2 from J, leaving 12 bases between them. The CDR3 has 13 residues. This CDR3 reads CSALRTAQETQYF. The CDR3 nucleotides read TGCAGTGCTCTTAGGACAGCACAAGAGACCCAGTACTTC.

The chain carries TRBV4-1 and TRBJ2-3; D remains unclear. CDR3 size: 13 residues. Trimming took 0 bases from V and 4 from J, leaving 5 bases between them. Germline V gene lookup returns CDR1 MGHRA and CDR2 YSYEKL. The CDR3 DNA reads TGCGCCAGCAGCCAAGAGAGGCCAGATACGCAGTATTTT. As protein: CASSQERPDTQYF.